The entry below describes one TCR beta chain. The antigen remains unidentified. Trimming took 5 bases from V and 2 from J; bases not matched to a gene: 5. CDR3 length: 14 residues. The germline gives CDR1 SGHNT, CDR2 YENEEA. The protocol was immunoSEQ multiplex PCR, while the TCRdb copy is restricted to in-frame clones and leaves out a portion. The table shows tens of thousands of clones, with 65% to 90% occurring only once. This entry is derived from a study of T cell responses to AZD1222 COVID-19 vaccine. Study results and limitations: Donors were mostly white British, more females; clonal diversity possibly underestimated.

The specimen comprised peripheral blood, sampled on day 0 of AZD1222 vaccination. The TCR was taken from an adult in good health. The chain employs TRBV11-3 and TRBJ2-7; 8 nucleotides align to TRBD2. This chain's CDR3 is CASSPTGGAYEQYF. The CDR3 DNA follows: TGTGCCAGCAGCCCTACGGGGGGGGCCTACGAGCAGTACTTC.